This T cell receptor (beta chain) derives from a study of siplizumab effects on memory and regulatory T cells. There are 11 residues in the CDR3. CDR1 and CDR2 from the germline V gene are MGHDK and SYGVNS. Between the trimmed V and J ends, which lost 6 bases and 3 bases, there was a span of 6 bases. This table comes from immunoSEQ multiplex PCR, and its TCRdb copy is limited to in-frame clones, with some not included. This sample has approximately 90,000 clones, with approximately 93% found just once. The sample was non-Treg CD4+ T cells sorted from blood. This rearrangement joins TRBV25-1 to TRBJ2-7; D remains ambiguous. This TCR came from a human donor in good health. DNA for the CDR3: TGTGCCAGCAGCGCCCTCTACGAGCAGTACTTC. As protein: CASSALYEQYF.